This T cell receptor beta chain appears in the sequencing data of a study of blood T cell repertoires in COVID-19. Overall study context: The United States, Italy and Spain supplied acute and convalescent COVID-19 samples. Sample material is recorded as cDNA or gDNA derived from T cells, B-cell-depleted T cells, or PBMCs.

Profiling relied on immunoSEQ multiplex PCR, and the TCRdb table lists in-frame clones only, not all of them. The sample includes under 200,000 clones, more than 85% seen only once; the top ten take roughly 7%. This CDR3 contains 18 residues. J was trimmed by 3 bases and V by 5 bases; bases with no gene match: 15. CDR1 SGHTA and CDR2 FQGNSA come from the germline V gene. Recovery meant two consecutive negative NP/OP PCR tests, professional clearance, or resolved symptoms. Sequencing input: PBMCs or T cells enriched from blood (not recorded which). The chain links TRBV7-2 to TRBJ2-7; TRBD2 aligns across 11 bases. This receptor was obtained from a woman aged 45-59 years who had recovered from COVID-19. For the CDR3, the DNA is TGTGCCAGCAGCCCCCGGCGATTAGCGGGAGGGGGGGGCTACGAGCAGTACTTC. Translation: CASSPRRLAGGGGYEQYF.